This T cell receptor (beta chain) was captured by sequencing in a study of blood T cell repertoires in COVID-19 (dated by TCRdb to about 2020). Some background on the complete study: The collaborator samples originated in the United States, Italy and Spain and spanned the acute and convalescent phases of COVID-19. The sample metadata nearly always contained a de-identified subject ID, COVID-19 status, age in years and sex. The dataset comprised deeply sampled blood TCRbeta repertoires from subjects exposed to, actively infected with, or recovered from COVID-19. A freely available public database, intended as a resource for researchers studying the immune response to SARS-CoV-2, is where the repertoires were released. The material from the prospective study consisted of cDNA or gDNA derived from T cells, B-cell-depleted T cells, or PBMCs. Where available, HLA class I and class II types were taken from metadata supplied by the sample provider and were not determined by assay-based typing. Samples came from the ongoing ImmuneRACE study (first 160 participants) plus 1,254 subjects from 6 global collaborators. What the authors observed across the whole study: Clinical and demographic metadata were provided uncurated, with the amount varying by source and participant.

For this clone: Its antigen is currently not known. Nothing much larger sits one base from this clone, and base qualities are not available.

The junction shows trimming of 4 bases on V and 4 bases on J, plus 10 bases between the germline ends. The CDR3 runs 13 amino acids, cysteine and phenylalanine included. The read is trimmed to its CDR3 DNA, 39 bases read in frame from base 1. From the germline V gene, CDR1 is MNHEY and CDR2 is SVGEGT. Participants in the prospective study were enrolled through a virtual design, were aged about 18 to 90 years, and lived in about two dozen United States geographic areas. To assign participants to cohorts, the prospective study relied on clinical history that participants themselves reported in a screening survey and a study questionnaire. Exposed participants had been in contact with someone with a PCR-confirmed or clinician-diagnosed COVID-19 case within 2 weeks of study entry. In the prospective study, whole blood, serum and a nasopharyngeal or oropharyngeal swab were collected from each participant by mobile phlebotomists. Participants in the prospective study had the option to provide additional blood draws and questionnaires over an approximately 2-month period. Blood samples from the prospective study were shipped frozen or at room temperature prior to DNA extraction.

TCRbeta CDR3 regions were amplified from genomic DNA using the immunoSEQ Assay, a bias-controlled multiplex PCR. From the authors' description of their analysis: Nucleated cell counts per sample were estimated from amplification of reference gene primers within the assay. To quantify the absolute abundance of each unique TCRbeta CDR3 rearrangement, sequence reads were collapsed and filtered. For each sample, productive Simpson clonality was calculated by taking the square root of Simpson's diversity index across productive rearrangements. TCRdb re-hosts the immuneACCESS table, in-frame sequences only. Its copies lack some clones; in the studies checked, an unresolved V gene accounts for under half of them, and the cause for the rest is not known. V and J calls and clone size come straight from that table; D and trimming were deduced from the DNA. This sample has 200,000 to 250,000 clones in its table, and 90% of those were observed once. The ten largest account for more than 13% of the sample.

This receptor was identified in a man between 25 and 39 years old who had been exposed to COVID-19. The V and J segments used are TRBV6-2 or TRBV6-3 and TRBJ1-1, with no confidently assigned D gene. Sequencing was carried out using PBMCs or T cells enriched from blood (not recorded which). The sequence in DNA is TGTGCCAGCAGTTTAGGTGGCGGCACTGAAGCTTTCTTT. Its amino acids are CASSLGGGTEAFF.